A selection of T cell receptor beta chains follows, all from one sample in a study of OX40 agonist ivuxolimab in advanced cancers. Only in-frame clones appear in the TCRdb table, and some are missing; sequencing was by immunoSEQ multiplex PCR. This table has 35,000 to 50,000 clones, 88% appearing once. Sample: CD4+ or CD8+ T cells sorted from blood, taken in a trial of the OX40 agonist ivuxolimab. The origin of the receptors is an adult with an advanced solid tumor such as melanoma, head and neck, liver or kidney cancer. Both conserved end residues are part of each CDR3. Each record gives: D gene, clone size, V gene, J gene, CDR3 protein, CDR3 DNA. The D gene is left open where the match is weak. Size values are once, few and many counts, or a class for expanded clones, and some rows have none.

d_gene: TRBD1
abundance: NA
v_gene: TRBV9
j_gene: TRBJ2-5
CDR3aa: CASSPGQGETQYF
CDR3nt: TGTGCCAGCAGCCCGGGACAGGGAGAGACCCAGTACTTC

d_gene: NA
abundance: NA
v_gene: TRBV27
j_gene: TRBJ1-1
CDR3aa: CASSTGMNTEAFF
CDR3nt: TGTGCCAGCAGTACAGGGATGAACACTGAAGCTTTCTTT

d_gene: TRBD1
abundance: NA
v_gene: TRBV5-1
j_gene: TRBJ2-1
CDR3aa: CASRQSRQGSSYNEQFF
CDR3nt: TGCGCCAGCAGGCAGAGCCGACAGGGCAGCTCCTACAATGAGCAGTTCTTC

d_gene: NA
abundance: NA
v_gene: TRBV9
j_gene: TRBJ1-1
CDR3aa: CASSADTEAFF
CDR3nt: TGTGCCAGCAGCGCAGACACTGAAGCTTTCTTT

d_gene: TRBD1
abundance: NA
v_gene: TRBV5-1
j_gene: TRBJ2-7
CDR3aa: CASSPGTAHPAYEQYF
CDR3nt: TGCGCCAGCAGCCCCGGGACAGCCCACCCCGCCTACGAGCAGTACTTC

d_gene: NA
abundance: NA
v_gene: TRBV19
j_gene: TRBJ1-1
CDR3aa: CASSTGQGRTEAFF
CDR3nt: TGTGCCAGTAGTACAGGACAAGGGCGGACTGAAGCTTTCTTT

d_gene: NA
abundance: NA
v_gene: TRBV18
j_gene: TRBJ1-2
CDR3aa: CASSPDGQSYYGYTF
CDR3nt: TGTGCCAGCTCACCAGATGGACAGAGCTACTATGGCTACACCTTC

d_gene: NA
abundance: NA
v_gene: TRBV2
j_gene: TRBJ1-1
CDR3aa: CASSEGGGSTEAFF
CDR3nt: TGTGCCAGCAGTGAAGGGGGGGGGAGCACTGAAGCTTTCTTT

d_gene: TRBD1
abundance: NA
v_gene: TRBV4-1
j_gene: TRBJ1-1
CDR3aa: CASSPRQGHTEAFF
CDR3nt: TGCGCCAGCAGCCCACGACAGGGGCACACTGAAGCTTTCTTT

d_gene: TRBD1
abundance: few
v_gene: TRBV2
j_gene: TRBJ2-5
CDR3aa: CASSDRGETQYF
CDR3nt: TGTGCCAGCAGTGACAGGGGGGAGACCCAGTACTTC

d_gene: NA
abundance: once
v_gene: TRBV6-1
j_gene: TRBJ2-7
CDR3aa: CAGGYEQYF
CDR3nt: TGTGCCGGGGGCTACGAGCAGTACTTC

d_gene: TRBD1
abundance: NA
v_gene: TRBV11-2
j_gene: TRBJ2-5
CDR3aa: CASSFPGQGGETQYF
CDR3nt: TGTGCCAGCAGTTTCCCTGGACAGGGAGGCGAGACCCAGTACTTC

d_gene: NA
abundance: few
v_gene: TRBV9
j_gene: TRBJ2-1
CDR3aa: CASSVGHEQFF
CDR3nt: TGTGCCAGCAGCGTAGGTCATGAGCAGTTCTTC

d_gene: NA
abundance: once
v_gene: TRBV7-8
j_gene: TRBJ1-1
CDR3aa: CASSPTRAVPNTEAFF
CDR3nt: TGTGCCAGCAGCCCCACCAGGGCGGTTCCAAACACTGAAGCTTTCTTT

d_gene: TRBD1
abundance: NA
v_gene: TRBV19
j_gene: TRBJ1-1
CDR3aa: CASSIGQGRWTEAFF
CDR3nt: TGTGCCAGTAGTATCGGACAGGGTAGGTGGACTGAAGCTTTCTTT

d_gene: NA
abundance: NA
v_gene: TRBV6-4
j_gene: TRBJ2-1
CDR3aa: CASSDSMGNEQFF
CDR3nt: TGTGCCAGCAGTGACTCGATGGGAAATGAGCAGTTCTTC

d_gene: NA
abundance: NA
v_gene: TRBV9
j_gene: TRBJ2-2
CDR3aa: CASSSVGETGELFF
CDR3nt: TGTGCCAGCAGCAGCGTGGGGGAGACCGGGGAGCTGTTTTTT

d_gene: NA
abundance: NA
v_gene: TRBV11-2
j_gene: TRBJ1-6
CDR3aa: CASSLGRPSSYNSPLHF
CDR3nt: TGTGCCAGCAGCTTAGGCAGACCGAGCTCCTATAATTCACCCCTCCACTTT

d_gene: TRBD1
abundance: few
v_gene: TRBV6-5
j_gene: TRBJ1-5
CDR3aa: CASSYSRQGDQPQHF
CDR3nt: TGTGCCAGCAGTTACTCCCGACAGGGCGATCAGCCCCAGCATTTT

d_gene: NA
abundance: NA
v_gene: TRBV5-6
j_gene: TRBJ1-5
CDR3aa: CASSFGPENQPQHF
CDR3nt: TGTGCCAGCAGCTTTGGGCCGGAGAATCAGCCCCAGCATTTT

d_gene: NA
abundance: NA
v_gene: TRBV29-1
j_gene: TRBJ2-5
CDR3aa: CSPLLLGGTAAGETQYF
CDR3nt: TGCAGCCCGCTACTACTCGGGGGGACAGCGGCGGGGGAGACCCAGTACTTC

d_gene: NA
abundance: NA
v_gene: TRBV7-8
j_gene: TRBJ2-3
CDR3aa: CASSITYSTDTQYF
CDR3nt: TGTGCCAGCAGCATCACTTATAGCACAGATACGCAGTATTTT

d_gene: NA
abundance: once
v_gene: TRBV4-1
j_gene: TRBJ2-3
CDR3aa: CASIGPDTQYF
CDR3nt: TGCGCCAGCATAGGGCCAGATACGCAGTATTTT

d_gene: NA
abundance: NA
v_gene: TRBV5-6
j_gene: TRBJ1-1
CDR3aa: CASSAPSGEMNTEAFF
CDR3nt: TGTGCCAGCAGCGCTCCCTCGGGGGAGATGAACACTGAAGCTTTCTTT

d_gene: NA
abundance: NA
v_gene: TRBV11-1
j_gene: TRBJ2-2
CDR3aa: CASSPQTGELFF
CDR3nt: TGTGCCAGCAGCCCCCAGACCGGGGAGCTGTTTTTT

d_gene: NA
abundance: NA
v_gene: TRBV4-3
j_gene: TRBJ1-1
CDR3aa: CASSQEFFAQVDTEAFF
CDR3nt: TGCGCCAGCAGCCAAGAATTCTTTGCCCAGGTGGACACTGAAGCTTTCTTT

d_gene: NA
abundance: NA
v_gene: TRBV9
j_gene: TRBJ2-2
CDR3aa: CASSAVRTGELFF
CDR3nt: TGTGCCAGCAGCGCCGTGAGGACCGGGGAGCTGTTTTTT

d_gene: NA
abundance: once
v_gene: TRBV6-5
j_gene: TRBJ1-2
CDR3aa: CASSYWAGGYTF
CDR3nt: TGTGCCAGCAGTTATTGGGCCGGGGGCTACACCTTC